The T cell receptor (beta chain) described here comes from a study of graft-versus-host responses after intestinal transplantation. The authors processed graft tissue to release intraepithelial and lamina propria lymphocytes. TCRdb's table, derived via immunoSEQ multiplex PCR, lists solely in-frame clones and lacks some. In the table there are about 15,000 clones, around three fifths of which are singletons. Germline V gene sequence: CDR1 SGDLS, CDR2 YYNGEE. This CDR3 has 16 residues. The trim removed 4 bases at V and 1 base at J, leaving 5 bases unmatched. The sequenced sample was ileum tissue, obtained 524 days after transplant. The receptor was derived from a human patient who received an intestinal transplant, so some T cells may come from the graft donor. V usage is TRBV9 and J usage is TRBJ2-3; 11 bases fit TRBD2. The CDR3 DNA is TGTGCCAGCAGCCTTAGCGGGGGGGCCGGCACAGATACGCAGTATTTT. Its protein product is CASSLSGGAGTDTQYF.